The subject of this entry is one T cell receptor beta chain. Its antigen specificity is not known. Base qualities are not provided; no much larger clone lies one nucleotide away. From the cysteine up to the phenylalanine, the CDR3 has a length of 14 residues. Only CDR3 DNA remains: 42 bases, in frame from the first base. The germline V gene gives CDR1 as SGHRS and CDR2 as YFSETQ. The V and J ends are trimmed by 0 bases and 5 bases, leaving 10 bases between them. This specimen comes from a study of blood T cell repertoires in COVID-19 (dated by TCRdb to 2018 to 2020). For context, the study as a whole: Samples covering the acute and convalescent phases of COVID-19 were provided by collaborators in the United States, Italy and Spain. The prospective study material was composed of cDNA or gDNA derived from T cells, B-cell-depleted T cells, or PBMCs. The dataset comprised deeply sampled blood TCRbeta repertoires from subjects exposed to, actively infected with, or recovered from COVID-19. A freely available public database, intended as a resource for researchers studying the immune response to SARS-CoV-2, is where the repertoires were released. Samples came from the ongoing ImmuneRACE study (first 160 participants) plus 1,254 subjects from 6 global collaborators. Sample metadata almost always included a de-identified subject ID, COVID-19 status, age in years and sex. Where available, HLA class I and class II types were obtained from metadata supplied by the sample provider rather than from assay-based typing.

Each collaborating institution followed its own protocols to collect whole blood in K2EDTA tubes. For TCRbeta analysis, collaborators shipped samples in one of three forms: frozen whole blood, isolated PBMCs, or DNA extracted from either of those sample types. Summary of the overall study and its limitations: The quantity of clinical and demographic metadata differed by source and by participant and was supplied without curation.

TCRbeta CDR3 regions were amplified from genomic DNA by means of the immunoSEQ Assay, a bias-controlled multiplex PCR. Turning to the authors' computational methods: The number of nucleated cells in each sample was estimated from the amplification of reference gene primers within the assay. To quantify the absolute abundance of each unique TCRbeta CDR3 rearrangement, sequence reads were collapsed and filtered. For each sample, productive Simpson clonality was calculated as the square root of Simpson's diversity index over productive rearrangements. The table comes from immuneACCESS by way of TCRdb, which keeps in-frame sequences with V and J called. Part of the clones is missing from these tables; in studies checked, under half for an unresolved V gene and the rest for unknown reasons. The V and J calls and clone size come from that table; D and trimming were worked out from the DNA. This sample has more than 200,000 clones in its table, and 85% to 90% of those were observed once. Roughly 2.6% of the sample is held by the ten biggest clonotypes.

The rearranged chain carries TRBV5-1 and TRBJ2-3; the D gene is not confidently resolved. This sequence was found in a woman in her sixties or seventies with acute or convalescent COVID-19. Sequencing input: peripheral blood. The DNA is as follows: TGCGCCAGCAGCTTGGGAGGAGTGGGAGATACGCAGTATTTT. Its protein product is CASSLGGVGDTQYF.